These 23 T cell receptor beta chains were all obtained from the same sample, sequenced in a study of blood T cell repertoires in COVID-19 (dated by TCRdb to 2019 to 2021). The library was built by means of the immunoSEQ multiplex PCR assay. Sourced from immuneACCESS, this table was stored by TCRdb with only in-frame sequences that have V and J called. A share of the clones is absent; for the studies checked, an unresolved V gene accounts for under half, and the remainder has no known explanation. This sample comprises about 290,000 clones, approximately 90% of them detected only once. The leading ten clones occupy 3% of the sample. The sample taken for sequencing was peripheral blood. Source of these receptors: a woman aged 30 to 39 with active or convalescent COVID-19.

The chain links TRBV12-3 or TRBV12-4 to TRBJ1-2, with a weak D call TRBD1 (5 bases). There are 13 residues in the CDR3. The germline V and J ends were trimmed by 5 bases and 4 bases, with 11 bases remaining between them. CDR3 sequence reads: CASSPGGFYGYTF. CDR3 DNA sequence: TGTGCCAGCAGTCCCGGGGGTTTCTATGGCTACACCTTC.

The CDR3 DNA reads as TGTGCCAGCAGCTGGGGCCTCGAAGGTGGAGAGACCCAGTACTTC. Its protein is CASSWGLEGGETQYF. This rearrangement joins TRBV5-6 to TRBJ2-5; D perhaps matches TRBD1 (5 bases). Trimming cost V 3 bases and J 4 bases, with 16 bases left between them. This CDR3 is built from 15 residues. Germline V gives CDR1 SGHDT, CDR2 YYEEEE.

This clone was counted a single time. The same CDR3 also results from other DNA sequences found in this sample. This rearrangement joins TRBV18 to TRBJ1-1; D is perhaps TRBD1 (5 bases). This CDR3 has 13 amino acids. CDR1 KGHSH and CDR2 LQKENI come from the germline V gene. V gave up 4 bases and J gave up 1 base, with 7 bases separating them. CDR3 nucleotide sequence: TGTGCCAGCTCACAGGGGCAGAACACTGAAGCTTTCTTT. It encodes CASSQGQNTEAFF.

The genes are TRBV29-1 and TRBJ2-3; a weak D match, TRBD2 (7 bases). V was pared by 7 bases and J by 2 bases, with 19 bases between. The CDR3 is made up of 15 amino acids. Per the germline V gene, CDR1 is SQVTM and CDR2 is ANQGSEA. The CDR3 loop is CSAQGLGGYTDTQYF. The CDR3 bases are TGCAGCGCTCAGGGGTTGGGGGGGTACACAGATACGCAGTATTTT.

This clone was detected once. The DNA for the CDR3 is TGTGCCAGCAGCTGGCCGGGGACAGCTCAAGAGACCCAGTACTTC. Protein sequence: CASSWPGTAQETQYF. This chain connects TRBV5-4 to TRBJ2-5, with TRBD1 matching over 7 bases. The CDR3 consists of 15 residues. The germline V gene encodes CDR1 SGHNT and CDR2 YYREEE (reference sequence). V dropped 3 bases and J dropped 2; count of bases not matched to a gene: 7.

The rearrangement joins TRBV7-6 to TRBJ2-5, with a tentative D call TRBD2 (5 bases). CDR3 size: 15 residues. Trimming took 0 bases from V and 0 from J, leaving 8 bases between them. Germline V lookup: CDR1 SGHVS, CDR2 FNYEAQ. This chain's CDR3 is CASSLAAEYQETQYF. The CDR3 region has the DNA TGTGCCAGCAGCTTAGCAGCGGAGTACCAAGAGACCCAGTACTTC.

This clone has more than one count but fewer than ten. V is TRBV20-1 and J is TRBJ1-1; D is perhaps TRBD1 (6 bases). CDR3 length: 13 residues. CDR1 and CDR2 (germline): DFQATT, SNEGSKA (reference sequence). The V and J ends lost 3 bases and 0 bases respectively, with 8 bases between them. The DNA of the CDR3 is TGCAGTGCTAGTCGGGACATGAACACTGAAGCTTTCTTT. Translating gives CSASRDMNTEAFF.

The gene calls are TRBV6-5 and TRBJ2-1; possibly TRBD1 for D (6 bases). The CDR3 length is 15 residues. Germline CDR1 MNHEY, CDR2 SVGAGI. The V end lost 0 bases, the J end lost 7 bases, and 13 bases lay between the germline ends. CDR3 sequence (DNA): TGTGCCAGCAGTTACTCCTTCGGACAGATGAATGAGCAGTTCTTC. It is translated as CASSYSFGQMNEQFF.

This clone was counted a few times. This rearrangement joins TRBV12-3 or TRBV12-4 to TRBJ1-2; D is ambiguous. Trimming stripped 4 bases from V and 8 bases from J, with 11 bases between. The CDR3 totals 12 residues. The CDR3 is CASSYEGYGYTF. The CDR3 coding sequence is TGTGCCAGCAGTTATGAGGGATACGGCTACACCTTC.

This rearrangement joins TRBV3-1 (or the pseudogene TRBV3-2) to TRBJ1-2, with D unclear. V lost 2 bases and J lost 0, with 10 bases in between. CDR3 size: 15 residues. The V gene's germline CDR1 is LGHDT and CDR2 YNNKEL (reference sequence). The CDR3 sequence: CASSQRRHTNYGYTF. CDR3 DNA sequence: TGTGCCAGCAGCCAAAGGCGGCATACTAACTATGGCTACACCTTC.

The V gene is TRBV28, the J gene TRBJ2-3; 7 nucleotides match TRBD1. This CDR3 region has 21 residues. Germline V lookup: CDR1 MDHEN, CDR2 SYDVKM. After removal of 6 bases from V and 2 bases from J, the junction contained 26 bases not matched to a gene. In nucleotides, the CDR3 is TGTGCCAGCAGCCCGGACCGGGACAGTATATCCTCCCCGAACCCCACAGATACGCAGTATTTT. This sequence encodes CASSPDRDSISSPNPTDTQYF. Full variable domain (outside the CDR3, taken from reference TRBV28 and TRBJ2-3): DVKVTQSSRYLVKRTGEKVFLECVQDMDHENMFWYRQDPGLGLRLIYFSYDVKMKEKGDIPEGYSVSREKKERFSLILESASTNQTSMYLCASSPDRDSISSPNPTDTQYFGPGTRLTVL.

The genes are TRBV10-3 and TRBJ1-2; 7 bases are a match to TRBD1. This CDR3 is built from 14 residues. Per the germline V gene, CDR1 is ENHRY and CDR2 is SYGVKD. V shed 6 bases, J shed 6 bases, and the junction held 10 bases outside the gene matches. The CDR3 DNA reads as TGTGCCATCAGGGATGGTAGGGGGCGGAATGGCTACACCTTC. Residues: CAIRDGRGRNGYTF.

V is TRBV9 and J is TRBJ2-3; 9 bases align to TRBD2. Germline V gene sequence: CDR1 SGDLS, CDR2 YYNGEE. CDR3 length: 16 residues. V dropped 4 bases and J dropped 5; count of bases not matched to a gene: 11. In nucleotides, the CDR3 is TGTGCCAGCAGCCCCAAGGCGGGGGGGGCCAGAGATACGCAGTATTTT. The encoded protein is CASSPKAGGARDTQYF. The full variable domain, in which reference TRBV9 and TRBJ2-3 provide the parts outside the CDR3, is DSGVTQTPKHLITATGQRVTLRCSPRSGDLSVYWYQQSLDQGLQFLIQYYNGEERAKGNILERFSAQQFPDLHSELNLSSLELGDSALYFCASSPKAGGARDTQYFGPGTRLTVL.

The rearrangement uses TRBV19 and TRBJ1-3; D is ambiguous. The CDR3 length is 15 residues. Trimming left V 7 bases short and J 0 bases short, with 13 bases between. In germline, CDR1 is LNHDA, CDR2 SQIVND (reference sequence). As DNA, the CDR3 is TGTGCCAGTATCAGCACCCGACTCTCTGGAAACACCATATATTTT. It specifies CASISTRLSGNTIYF.

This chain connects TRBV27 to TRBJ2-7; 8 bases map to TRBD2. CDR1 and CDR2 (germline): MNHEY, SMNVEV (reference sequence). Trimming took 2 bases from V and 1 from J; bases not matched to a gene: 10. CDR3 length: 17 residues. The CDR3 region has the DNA TGTGCCAGCAGTTTAAAGGGACGGGGGGGATCATCCTACGAGCAGTACTTC. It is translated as CASSLKGRGGSSYEQYF.

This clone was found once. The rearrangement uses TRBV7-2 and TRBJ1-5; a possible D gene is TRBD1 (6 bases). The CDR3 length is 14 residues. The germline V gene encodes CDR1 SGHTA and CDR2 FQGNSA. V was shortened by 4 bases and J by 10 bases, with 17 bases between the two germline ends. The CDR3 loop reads CASSSDSSLGPQHF. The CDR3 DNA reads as TGTGCCAGCAGCTCGGACAGTAGTTTGGGACCCCAGCATTTT.

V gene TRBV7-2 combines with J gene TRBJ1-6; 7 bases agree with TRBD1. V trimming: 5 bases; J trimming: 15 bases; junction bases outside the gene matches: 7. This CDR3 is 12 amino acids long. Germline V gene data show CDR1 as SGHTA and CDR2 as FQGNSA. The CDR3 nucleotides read TGTGCCAGCAGCGAGACAGGGTACCTCCTCCACTTT. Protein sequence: CASSETGYLLHF.

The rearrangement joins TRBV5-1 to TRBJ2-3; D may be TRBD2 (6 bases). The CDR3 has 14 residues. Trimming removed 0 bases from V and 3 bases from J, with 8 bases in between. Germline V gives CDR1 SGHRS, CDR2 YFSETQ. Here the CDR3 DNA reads TGCGCCAGCAGCTTGGGGCGGGGAACAGATACGCAGTATTTT. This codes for CASSLGRGTDTQYF.

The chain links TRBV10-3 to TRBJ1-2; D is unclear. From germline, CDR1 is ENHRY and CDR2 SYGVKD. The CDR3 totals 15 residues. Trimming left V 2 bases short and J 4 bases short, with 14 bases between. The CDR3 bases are TGTGCCATCAGTGAGAACCCCGCAGGAATCTATGGCTACACCTTC. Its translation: CAISENPAGIYGYTF.

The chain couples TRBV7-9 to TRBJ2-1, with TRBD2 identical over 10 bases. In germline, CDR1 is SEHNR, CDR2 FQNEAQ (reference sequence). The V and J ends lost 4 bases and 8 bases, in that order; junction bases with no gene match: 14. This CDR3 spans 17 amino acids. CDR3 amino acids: CASSSPPERGGSDEQFF. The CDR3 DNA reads TGTGCCAGCAGCTCCCCCCCAGAGCGGGGGGGCAGCGATGAGCAGTTCTTC.

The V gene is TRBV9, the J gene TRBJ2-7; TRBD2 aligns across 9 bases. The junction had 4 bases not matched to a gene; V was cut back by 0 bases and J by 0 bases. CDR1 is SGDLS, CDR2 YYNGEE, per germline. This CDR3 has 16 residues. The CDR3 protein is CASSVDGSGGSYEQYF. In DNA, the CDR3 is TGTGCCAGCAGCGTAGACGGTAGCGGGGGCTCCTACGAGCAGTACTTC.

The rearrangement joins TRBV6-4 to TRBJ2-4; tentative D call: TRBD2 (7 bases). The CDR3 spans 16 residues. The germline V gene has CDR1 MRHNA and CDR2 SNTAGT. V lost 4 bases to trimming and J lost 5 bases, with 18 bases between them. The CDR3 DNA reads TGTGCCAGCAGTGGGGCAGGCGGGGAGGGGGAAAACATTCAGTACTTC. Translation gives CASSGAGGEGENIQYF.

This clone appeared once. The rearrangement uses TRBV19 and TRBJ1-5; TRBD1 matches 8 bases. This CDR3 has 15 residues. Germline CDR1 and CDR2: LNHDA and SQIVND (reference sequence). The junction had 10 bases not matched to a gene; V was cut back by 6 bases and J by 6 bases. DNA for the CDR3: TGTGCCAGTAGCCGTACAGGGGGAGAAGGTCAGCCCCAGCATTTT. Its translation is CASSRTGGEGQPQHF.